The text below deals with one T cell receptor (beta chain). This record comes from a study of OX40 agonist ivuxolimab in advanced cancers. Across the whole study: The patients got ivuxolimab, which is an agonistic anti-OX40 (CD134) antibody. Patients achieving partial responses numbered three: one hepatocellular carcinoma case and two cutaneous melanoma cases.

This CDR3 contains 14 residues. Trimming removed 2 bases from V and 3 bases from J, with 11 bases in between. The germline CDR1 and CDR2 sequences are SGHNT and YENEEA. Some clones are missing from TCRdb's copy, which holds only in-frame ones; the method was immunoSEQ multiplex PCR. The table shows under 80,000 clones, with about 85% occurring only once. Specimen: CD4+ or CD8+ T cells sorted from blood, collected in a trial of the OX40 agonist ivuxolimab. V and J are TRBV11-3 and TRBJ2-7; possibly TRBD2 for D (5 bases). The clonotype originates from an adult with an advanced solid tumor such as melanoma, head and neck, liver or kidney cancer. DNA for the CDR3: TGTGCCAGCAGCTTAAGGAGTGGGAGCTACGAGCAGTACTTC. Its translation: CASSLRSGSYEQYF.